This T cell receptor beta chain was sequenced in a study of shared clonotypes between healthy human individuals. Germline V lookup: CDR1 MDHEN, CDR2 SYDVKM. Between the trimmed V and J ends, which lost 5 bases and 5 bases, there was a span of 6 bases. CDR3 length equals 11 residues. Only in-frame clones appear in the TCRdb table, and some are missing; sequencing was by immunoSEQ multiplex PCR. The data show 750,000 to 1,000,000 clones, with 92% seen just once and around 24% held by the top ten. CD45RO-negative CD8 cells positively selected for CCR7 made up the naive population, which excluded terminally differentiated effector memory CD45RA+ cells.

The V gene is TRBV28, the J gene TRBJ1-2; D is unresolved. This clonotype originated in a man aged 25-45 years in good health. The sequencing input was naive CD8+ T cells sorted from blood. Written as DNA, the CDR3 is TGTGCCAGCAGTATGTCGTATGGCTACACCTTC. Translating gives CASSMSYGYTF.